This T cell receptor (beta chain) derives from a study of T cell repertoires in cytomegalovirus infection (dated by TCRdb to the late 2010s). Regarding the study in general: Peptide stimulations targeted recently identified HLA-C-restricted CMV epitopes, whose presentation resists viral immunomodulation, together with well-studied HLA-B-restricted epitopes. Donor HLA type was relevant to the analysis, because carriage of CMV infection together with the matching HLA type was indicated by public TCR beta signatures.

A note on this clonotype: What antigen it recognizes has not been identified. One base away there is no much larger clone; base qualities are not given.

Trimming takes 1 base from V and 2 bases from J, and the germline ends sit 12 bases apart. The CDR3 has 16 amino acids, counting the end cysteine and phenylalanine. The kept DNA is CDR3 alone, 48 bases in frame from the first base. This sample was sequenced with an Illumina HiSeq 1500. In-frame beta chains were kept once TCRdb had trimmed the public reads at Q25 with fastp and called clones with MiXCR. Under each unique CDR3 protein, matching rows form one entry showing the most common genes and DNA. In this sample the table shows a few hundred thousand distinct CDR3 sequences, 35% to 50% of which occur a single time. The top ten hold 48% of the sample. The study at large found these results: Cumulative frequency of public TCR beta family members discriminated carriers of CMV infection plus the relevant HLA type in this cohort and an independent approximately 370-donor cohort. The ex vivo response was dominated by HLA-C-restricted CMV-specific TCR beta clonotypes, which also provided the single most frequent clonotype in two of eight donors.

Taken with the paper, the label for treatment or condition translates to: in vitro stimulation with specific CMV peptide epitopes to enrich CMV-specific T cells. The TCR sequence derives from a human donor in good health (CMV status not recorded). Some clones in this sample may be carry-over from other donors' samples. The V and J genes are TRBV12-3 or TRBV12-4 and TRBJ1-3; the D gene remains uncertain. Sample: cultured PBMCs, taken from culture after CMV antigen stimulation. This receptor has the CDR3 CASSLGWPGAGNTIYF. DNA sequence: TGTGCCAGCAGTTTAGGCTGGCCAGGCGCTGGAAACACCATATATTTT.